This TCR beta chain was captured by sequencing in a study of blood T cell repertoires in COVID-19. The wider study: The origin of the acute and convalescent COVID-19 samples was the United States, Italy and Spain. The analysed material was cDNA or gDNA that came from T cells, B-cell-depleted T cells, or PBMCs.

Only in-frame clones appear in the TCRdb table, and some are missing; sequencing was by immunoSEQ multiplex PCR. This sample carries about 180,000 clones, around 87% of them seen once, and the ten largest clones take 2.5% to 3%. Germline V gene data show CDR1 as LGHDT and CDR2 as YNNKEL (reference sequence). The CDR3 totals 16 residues. Trimming left V 0 bases short and J 0 bases short, with 11 bases between. The sequence was obtained from a woman aged 25 to 39 with active or convalescent COVID-19. The rearrangement uses TRBV3-1 (or the pseudogene TRBV3-2) and TRBJ1-1; no clear D gene. The sample taken for sequencing was peripheral blood. The CDR3 region is CASSQDPRVMNTEAFF. For the CDR3, the DNA is TGTGCCAGCAGCCAAGATCCCCGGGTAATGAACACTGAAGCTTTCTTT.